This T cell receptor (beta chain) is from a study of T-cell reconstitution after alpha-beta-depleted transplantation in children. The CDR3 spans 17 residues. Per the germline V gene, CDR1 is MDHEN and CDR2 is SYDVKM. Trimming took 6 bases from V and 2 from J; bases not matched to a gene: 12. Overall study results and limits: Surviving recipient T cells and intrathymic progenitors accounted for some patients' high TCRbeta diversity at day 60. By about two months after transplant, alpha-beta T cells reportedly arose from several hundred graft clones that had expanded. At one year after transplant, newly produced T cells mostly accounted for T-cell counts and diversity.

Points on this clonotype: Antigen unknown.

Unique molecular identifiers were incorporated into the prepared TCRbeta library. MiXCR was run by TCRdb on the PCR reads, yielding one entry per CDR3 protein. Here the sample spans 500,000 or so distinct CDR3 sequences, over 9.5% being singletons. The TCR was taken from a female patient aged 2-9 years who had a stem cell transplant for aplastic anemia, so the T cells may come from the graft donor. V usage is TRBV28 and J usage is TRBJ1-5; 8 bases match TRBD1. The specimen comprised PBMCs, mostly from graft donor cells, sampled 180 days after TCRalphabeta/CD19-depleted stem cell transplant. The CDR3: CASRPPQGARGNQPQHF. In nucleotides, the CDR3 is TGTGCCAGCAGGCCCCCCCAGGGGGCGAGGGGCAATCAGCCCCAGCATTTT.